Shown below are 11 T cell receptor beta chains from a single sample sequenced in a study of CD8+CD57+ T cells in acquired aplastic anemia. Genomic DNA acted as the template from which TCR beta VDJ combination and CDR3 sequence profiling were carried out. MiXCR was run by TCRdb on the reads, yielding one entry per CDR3 protein. The sample yields fewer than 200,000 distinct CDR3 sequences, roughly 63% seen once. Material for sequencing was sorted CD4+, CD8+, or CD8+CD57+ T cells (not recorded which) from PBMCs. These TCRs come from a human donor in good health.

Ten or more counts support this clonotype. V is TRBV7-9 and J is TRBJ2-1, with TRBD2 identical over 14 bases. V was clipped by 4 bases and J by 4 bases; unmatched bases: 18. CDR1 is SEHNR and CDR2 is FQNEAQ in the germline V gene (reference sequence). The CDR3 has 21 residues. The CDR3 sequence: CASSSLGGTGTSGRGYNEQFF. In DNA, the CDR3 is TGTGCCAGCAGCTCCCTAGGTGGGACCGGGACTAGCGGGAGAGGGTACAATGAGCAGTTCTTC.

Note on this clonotype: Given the absence of the conserved phenylalanine or tryptophan at the CDR3 end, a read error is likely. The rearrangement uses TRBV10-3 and TRBJ1-3; D is possibly TRBD1 (6 bases). The CDR3 sequence is 20 residues long. Germline V gives CDR1 ENHRY, CDR2 SYGVKD. With 6 bases removed from V and 0 bases from J, the gap between germline ends came to 27 bases. The CDR3 protein is CAISDPTIGGRTSSGNTIYC. The DNA for the CDR3 is TGTGCCATCAGCGACCCGACCATAGGGGGGCGAACGAGCTCTGGAAACACCATATATTGT.

This clonotype has a handful of counts. The gene calls are TRBV20-1 and TRBJ2-7, with D uncertain. The CDR3 is made up of 14 amino acids. CDR1 is DFQATT, CDR2 SNEGSKA, per germline (reference sequence). Trimming took off 2 bases at V and 2 bases at J, with 13 bases between the two ends. CDR3 sequence (DNA): TGCAGTGCTAGAAGGGAAGGTAGTACCTACGAGCAGTACTTC. It yields the protein CSARREGSTYEQYF.

V is TRBV7-6 and J is TRBJ2-2; D is unresolved. CDR1 is SGHVS, CDR2 FNYEAQ, per germline. Trimming stripped 1 base from V and 0 bases from J, with 9 bases between. The CDR3 consists of 16 residues. Here the CDR3 reads CASSLESITNTGELFF. The CDR3 DNA reads TGTGCCAGCAGCTTAGAGTCGATAACGAACACCGGGGAGCTGTTTTTT.

This clonotype was seen a single time. The rearrangement uses TRBV24-1 and TRBJ1-5, with D tentatively TRBD1 (5 bases). There are 13 residues in the CDR3. Trimming stripped 4 bases from V and 5 bases from J, with 8 bases between. The germline CDR1 and CDR2 sequences are KGHDR and SFDVKD. The CDR3 DNA reads TGTGCCACCAGTGACTTGACAGATCAGCCCCAGCATTTT. Translating gives CATSDLTDQPQHF.

This clonotype occurred a few times. This is likely a read error, given that the CDR3 carries no conserved phenylalanine or tryptophan at its end. Because the CDR3's place on the DNA is in doubt, the DNA is left out and the CDR3 is given as listed by TCRdb. The rearrangement links TRBV24-1 to TRBJ2-3; no DNA check was done on the table's D call, TRBD2. The CDR3 has 8 residues if both end residues are counted. Per germline, CDR1 KGHDR and CDR2 SFDVKD. The CDR3 protein is CATSDRGG.

V is TRBV29-1 and J is TRBJ1-1; D not certain. Germline-derived CDR1 and CDR2 are SQVTM and ANQGSEA. Trimming shortened V by 5 bases and J by 1 base, and 8 bases separated the two germline ends. CDR3 size: 12 residues. This chain's CDR3 is CSVLLWNTEAFF. As DNA, the CDR3 is TGCAGCGTTTTGTTGTGGAACACTGAAGCTTTCTTT.

The chain is built from TRBV4-1 and TRBJ2-3, with D uncertain. Germline lookup yields CDR1 MGHRA and CDR2 YSYEKL. CDR3 length equals 15 residues. The V gene lost 4 bases and the J gene lost 0 bases, with 11 bases spanning the gap. The CDR3 coding sequence is TGCGCCAGCAGCCCAGGCCCAGCGAGCACAGATACGCAGTATTTT. This translates into CASSPGPASTDTQYF.

V gene TRBV7-9 combines with J gene TRBJ2-3; 12 positions agree with TRBD2. Germline CDR1 is SEHNR and CDR2 is FQNEAQ (reference sequence). V shed 1 base and J 9 bases; nucleotides not matched to a gene: 11. The CDR3 length is 17 residues. The CDR3 coding sequence is TGTGCCAGCAGCTTAGGGGCTAGCGGGAGGGTAGAGGAGACGCAGTATTTT. It codes for CASSLGASGRVEETQYF.

This clonotype was counted ten times or more. The J gene is TRBJ2-7, the V gene TRBV11-2; tentatively, D is TRBD2 (6 bases). The CDR3 loop spans 17 amino acids. The germline V and J ends were trimmed by 1 base and 0 bases, with 16 bases remaining between them. In germline, CDR1 is SGHAT, CDR2 FQNNGV. The CDR3 reads CASSLGSGGVSSYEQYF. CDR3 nucleotide sequence: TGTGCCAGCAGCTTAGGATCGGGCGGGGTGAGCTCCTACGAGCAGTACTTC.

The V gene is TRBV7-9, the J gene TRBJ1-3; tentatively, D is TRBD1 (6 bases). With 5 bases removed from V and 0 bases from J, the gap between germline ends came to 8 bases. The CDR3 covers 14 residues. Germline V gene sequence: CDR1 SEHNR, CDR2 FQNEAQ (reference sequence). The CDR3 spells CASSPRGSGNTIYF. Written as DNA, the CDR3 is TGTGCCAGCAGCCCCAGGGGCTCTGGAAACACCATATATTTT.